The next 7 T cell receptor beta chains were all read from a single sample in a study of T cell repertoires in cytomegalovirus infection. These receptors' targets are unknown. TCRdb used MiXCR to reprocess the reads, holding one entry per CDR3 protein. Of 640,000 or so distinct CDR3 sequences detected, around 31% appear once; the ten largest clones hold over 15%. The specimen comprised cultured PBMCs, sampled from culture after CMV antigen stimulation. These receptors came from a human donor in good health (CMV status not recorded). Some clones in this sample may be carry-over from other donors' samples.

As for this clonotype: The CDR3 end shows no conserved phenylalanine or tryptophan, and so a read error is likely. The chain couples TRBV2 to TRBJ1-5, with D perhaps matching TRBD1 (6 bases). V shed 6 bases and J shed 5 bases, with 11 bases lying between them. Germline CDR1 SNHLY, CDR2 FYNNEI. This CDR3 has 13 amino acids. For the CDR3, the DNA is TGTGCCAGCAGGAACAACAGGGATCAGCCCCAGCATTTG. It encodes CASRNNRDQPQHL.

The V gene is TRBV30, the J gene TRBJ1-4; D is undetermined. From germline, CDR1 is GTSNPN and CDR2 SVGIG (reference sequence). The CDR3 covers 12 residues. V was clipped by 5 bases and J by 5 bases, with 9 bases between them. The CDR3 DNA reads TGTGCCTGGGAAAACGTAAATGAAAAACTGTTTTTT. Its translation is CAWENVNEKLFF.

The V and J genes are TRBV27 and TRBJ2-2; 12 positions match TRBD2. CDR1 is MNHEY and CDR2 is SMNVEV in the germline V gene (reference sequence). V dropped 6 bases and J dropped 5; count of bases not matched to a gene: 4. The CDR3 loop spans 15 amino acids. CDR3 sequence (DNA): TGTGCCAGCAGACCAGGACTAGCGGGGACCGGGGAGCTGTTTTTT. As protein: CASRPGLAGTGELFF.

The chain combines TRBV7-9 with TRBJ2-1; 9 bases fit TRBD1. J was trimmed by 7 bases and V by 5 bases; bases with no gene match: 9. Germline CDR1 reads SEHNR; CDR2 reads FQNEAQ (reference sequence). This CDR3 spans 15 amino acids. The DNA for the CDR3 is TGTGCCAGCAGCCGGGGACAGGGTGACCTTAATGAGCAGTTCTTC. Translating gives CASSRGQGDLNEQFF.

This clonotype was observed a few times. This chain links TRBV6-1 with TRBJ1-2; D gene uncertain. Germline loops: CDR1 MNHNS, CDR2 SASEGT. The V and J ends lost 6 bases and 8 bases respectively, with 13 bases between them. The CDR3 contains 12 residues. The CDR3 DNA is TGTGCCAGCAGAAAACGGCCCCTGGGCTACACCTTC. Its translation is CASRKRPLGYTF.

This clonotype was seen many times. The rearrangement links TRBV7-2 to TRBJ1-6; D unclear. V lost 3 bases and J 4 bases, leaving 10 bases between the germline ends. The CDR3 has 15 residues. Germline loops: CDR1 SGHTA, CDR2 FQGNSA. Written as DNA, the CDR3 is TGTGCCAGCAGCTTTAGTGCGGGTTATAATTCACCCCTCCACTTT. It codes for CASSFSAGYNSPLHF. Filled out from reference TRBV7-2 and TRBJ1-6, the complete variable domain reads GAGVSQSPSNKVTEKGKDVELRCDPISGHTALYWYRQSLGQGLEFLIYFQGNSAPDKSGLPSDRFSAERTGGSVSTLTIQRTQQEDSAVYLCASSFSAGYNSPLHFGNGTRLTVT.

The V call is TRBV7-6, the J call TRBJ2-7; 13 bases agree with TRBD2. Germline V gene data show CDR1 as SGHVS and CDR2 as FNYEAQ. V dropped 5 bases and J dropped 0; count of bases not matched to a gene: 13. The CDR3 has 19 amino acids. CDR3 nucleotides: TGTGCCAGCAGCGACGACACTAGCGGGAGGGCCTTCATCTCCTACGAGCAGTACTTC. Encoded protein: CASSDDTSGRAFISYEQYF.